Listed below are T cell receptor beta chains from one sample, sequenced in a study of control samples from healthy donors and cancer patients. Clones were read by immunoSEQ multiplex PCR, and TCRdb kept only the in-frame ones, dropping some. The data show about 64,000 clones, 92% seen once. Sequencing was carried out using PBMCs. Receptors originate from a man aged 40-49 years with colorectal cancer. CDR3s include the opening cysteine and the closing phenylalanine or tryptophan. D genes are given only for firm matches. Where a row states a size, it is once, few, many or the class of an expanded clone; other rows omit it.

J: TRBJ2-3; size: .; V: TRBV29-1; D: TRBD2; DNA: TGCAGCGCAGAGCGAGCGGGGACAGATACGCAGTATTTT; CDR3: CSAERAGTDTQYF
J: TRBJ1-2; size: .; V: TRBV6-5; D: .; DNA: TGTGCCAGCAGCCGGTCAGGTGGCTACACCTTC; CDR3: CASSRSGGYTF
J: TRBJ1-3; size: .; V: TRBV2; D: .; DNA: TGTGCCAGCAGTGTTGACCAAGGGAACACCATATATTTT; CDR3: CASSVDQGNTIYF
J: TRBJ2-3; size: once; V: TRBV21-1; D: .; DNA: TGTGCCAGCAGCAAAGATCGGACAGCTCCGTGGGATACGCAGTATTTT; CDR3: CASSKDRTAPWDTQYF
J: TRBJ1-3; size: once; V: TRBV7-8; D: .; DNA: TGTGCCAGCAGCCCTCAGGGGCGGGGGTGGTTGGGAAACACCATATATTTT; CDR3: CASSPQGRGWLGNTIYF
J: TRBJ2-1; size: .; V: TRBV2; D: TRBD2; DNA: TGTGCCAGCAGTTTTCCGGGACTAGGCGGGGAGCAGTTCTTC; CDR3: CASSFPGLGGEQFF
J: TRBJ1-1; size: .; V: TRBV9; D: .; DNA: TGTGCCAGCAGCGATGAGGGTACGACTGAAGCTTTCTTT; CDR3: CASSDEGTTEAFF
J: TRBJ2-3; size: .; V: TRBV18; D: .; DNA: TGTGCCAGCTCACCACCGTGGGGGATGACTGGAGATACGCAGTATTTT; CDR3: CASSPPWGMTGDTQYF
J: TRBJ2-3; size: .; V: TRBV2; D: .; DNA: TGTGCCAGCAGTCCACAGGGAACTAGCACAGATACGCAGTATTTT; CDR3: CASSPQGTSTDTQYF
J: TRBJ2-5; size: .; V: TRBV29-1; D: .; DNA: TGCAGCGTTGAGGGGCCCGGGCTTAAAGAGACCCAGTACTTC; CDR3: CSVEGPGLKETQYF
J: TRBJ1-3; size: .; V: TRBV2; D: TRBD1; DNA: TGTGCCAGCAGTTCACAGGGGTTAAGTAGAGACACCATATATTTT; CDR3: CASSSQGLSRDTIYF
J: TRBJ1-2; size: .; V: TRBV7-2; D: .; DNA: TGTGCCAGCAGCTTATTGGTGGAAAATGGCTACACCTTC; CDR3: CASSLLVENGYTF
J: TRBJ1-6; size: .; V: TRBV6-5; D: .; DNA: TGTGCCAGCAGCCTCACCGCAGGTTCACCCCTCCACTTT; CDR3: CASSLTAGSPLHF
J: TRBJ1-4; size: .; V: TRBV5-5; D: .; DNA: TGTGCCAGCAGCTTGGTGTCGCCAACTAATGAAAAACTGTTTTTT; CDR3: CASSLVSPTNEKLFF
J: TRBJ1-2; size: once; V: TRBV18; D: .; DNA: TGTGCCAGCTCACCAGGGCTTCGGGAAATCTCTGGCTACACCTTC; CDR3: CASSPGLREISGYTF
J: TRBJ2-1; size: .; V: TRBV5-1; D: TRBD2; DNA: TGCGCCAGCAGCTTCGTGTTGGCGGGGGGCGGTAATGAGCAGTTCTTC; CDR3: CASSFVLAGGGNEQFF
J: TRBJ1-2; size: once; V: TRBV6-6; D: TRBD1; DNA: TGTGCCAGCAGCGACGGGACAGTCTATGGCTACACCTTC; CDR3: CASSDGTVYGYTF
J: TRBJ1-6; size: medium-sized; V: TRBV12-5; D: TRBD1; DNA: TGTGCTAGTGGTTCGACAGGGAGCTCCTATAATTCACCCCTCCACTTT; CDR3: CASGSTGSSYNSPLHF
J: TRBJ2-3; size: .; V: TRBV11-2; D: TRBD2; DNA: TGTGCCAGCAGCTTAGGAGGGCGGGGGGTGGCAGATACGCAGTATTTT; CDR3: CASSLGGRGVADTQYF
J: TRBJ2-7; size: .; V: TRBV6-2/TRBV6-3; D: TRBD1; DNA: TGTGCCAGCAGCCCAATCCCGGGACAGGGGTTTTACGAGCAGTACTTC; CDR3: CASSPIPGQGFYEQYF